This T cell receptor beta chain was retrieved from a study of cytomegalovirus exposure and HLA in healthy donors. The V gene's germline CDR1 is SGHVS and CDR2 FNYEAQ. The CDR3 runs 13 residues. Trimming pared 8 bases from V and 7 bases from J, leaving 14 bases between. Use of 60 Vbeta and 13 Jbeta primers characterized the PCR. Clones were sequenced by immunoSEQ multiplex PCR, and TCRdb holds only the in-frame ones, with some missing. The sample carries about 59,000 clones, 80% recorded once. The sequencing input was PBMCs. The chain is built from TRBV7-6 and TRBJ1-4; possible D gene TRBD1, 5 bases. This clonotype was sampled from a woman aged 35 to 49 in good health and CMV-seronegative. In nucleotides, the CDR3 is TGTGCCAGCTCACGCGGGGGAAGTGAAAAACTGTTTTTT. Protein sequence: CASSRGGSEKLFF.